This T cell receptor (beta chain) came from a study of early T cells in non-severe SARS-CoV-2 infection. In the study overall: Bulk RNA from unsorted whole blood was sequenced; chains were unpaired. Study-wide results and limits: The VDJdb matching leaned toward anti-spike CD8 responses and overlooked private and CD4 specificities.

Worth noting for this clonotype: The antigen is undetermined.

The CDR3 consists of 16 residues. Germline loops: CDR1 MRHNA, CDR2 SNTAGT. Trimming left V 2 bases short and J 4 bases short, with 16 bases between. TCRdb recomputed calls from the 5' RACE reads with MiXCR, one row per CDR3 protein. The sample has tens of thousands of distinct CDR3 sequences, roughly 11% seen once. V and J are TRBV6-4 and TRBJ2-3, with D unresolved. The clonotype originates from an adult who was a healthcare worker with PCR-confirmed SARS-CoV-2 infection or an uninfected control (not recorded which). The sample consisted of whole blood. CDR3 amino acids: CASSDHGSSSADTQYF. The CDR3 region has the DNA TGTGCCAGCAGTGACCATGGCAGCTCCTCCGCAGATACGCAGTATTTT.